This T cell receptor beta chain stems from a study of T cells after yellow fever vaccination. Study results and limitations: Clonotypes found in both CD4 and CD8 compartments made up a small share. Secondary responses were weaker yet peaked faster, day 5 versus 15. Post-booster reappearance was seen for most primary-vaccination clones (roughly 96% CD4, 75% to 90% CD8).

This clonotype was seen ten or more times. What it recognizes is unknown. Making TCR cDNA involved 5'RACE template switching, which added UMIs and a universal primer site. Via MiXCR, TCRdb re-called the 5' RACE reads, giving one row per CDR3 protein. The table has roughly 120,000 distinct CDR3 sequences, more than 6% seen once; the top ten hold roughly 2.5%. The TCR was taken from a man younger than 35 who received the YFV17D yellow fever vaccine. This sample comprised CD4+ T cells sorted from PBMCs, obtained 9 to 11 days after the first yellow fever vaccination.

The CDR3 nucleotides read TGTGCCAGCAGGGGAGTTGGTAATGAGCAGTTCTTC. Amino acid sequence: CASRGVGNEQFF. This rearrangement joins TRBV6-2 or TRBV6-3 to TRBJ2-1, with a weak D call TRBD2 (5 bases). Germline V gene sequence: CDR1 MNHEY, CDR2 SVGEGT. With 6 bases removed from V and 7 bases from J, the gap between germline ends came to 10 bases. This CDR3 has 12 amino acids.